This T cell receptor (beta chain) derives from a study of blood T cell repertoires in COVID-19. Study-level background: Samples taken during acute and convalescent COVID-19 were collected in the United States, Italy and Spain. PBMCs, B-cell-depleted T cells, or T cells were the source of the cDNA or gDNA that made up the material.

V shed 5 bases and J shed 0 bases, with 17 bases lying between them. From germline, CDR1 is LNHNV and CDR2 YYDKDF (reference sequence). The CDR3 is made up of 17 amino acids. In the source study's methods: Reference gene primer amplification gave estimated nucleated cell counts. The assay was immunoSEQ multiplex PCR, and TCRdb's table has in-frame clones only and misses some. Clonal size and the V and J genes are those of that table, whereas D and trimming came from the DNA. The sample shows under 250,000 clones, roughly 92% of them seen only once. Seattle cases were enrolled at active infection and followed longitudinally.

Sequenced material: peripheral blood. This clonotype originated in a man aged 60-69 years with COVID-19, enrolled during active disease. The chain links TRBV15 to TRBJ1-3, with no clear D. CDR3 bases: TGTGCCACCAGCGAAGACAAAAGCTCCAACTCTGGAAACACCATATATTTT. Translated, it gives CATSEDKSSNSGNTIYF. Using reference TRBV15 and TRBJ1-3 for the parts outside the CDR3, the full variable domain is DAMVIQNPRYQVTQFGKPVTLSCSQTLNHNVMYWYQQKSSQAPKLLFHYYDKDFNNEADTPDNFQSRRPNTSFCFLDIRSPGLGDTAMYLCATSEDKSSNSGNTIYFGEGSWLTVV.